This entry lists 24 T cell receptor beta chains sequenced from one sample in a study of T cell repertoires in cytomegalovirus infection. TCRdb ran MiXCR on the reads and lists one entry per CDR3 protein. The sample yields 250,000 to 400,000 distinct CDR3 sequences, just under 25% seen once. The antigens these receptors bind are not known. The material was cultured PBMCs, obtained from culture after CMV antigen stimulation. These receptor sequences come from a human donor in good health (CMV status not recorded). Some clones in this sample may be carry-over from other donors' samples.

The V and J genes are TRBV6-2 or TRBV6-3 and TRBJ2-7; 7 bases map to TRBD2. Looked up from germline, CDR1 is MNHEY and CDR2 is SVGEGT. After removal of 8 bases from V and 4 bases from J, the junction contained 11 bases not matched to a gene. The CDR3 spans 14 residues. The CDR3: CASSVGGRPYEQYF. CDR3 nucleotide sequence: TGTGCCAGCTCGGTTGGCGGGAGACCATACGAGCAGTACTTC.

This clonotype has just a few counts. The chain has TRBV7-2 and TRBJ2-2; TRBD1 or TRBD2 may be the D gene (6 bases each). Germline V gene lookup returns CDR1 SGHTA and CDR2 FQGNSA. Trimming shortened V by 5 bases and J by 4 bases, and 17 bases separated the two germline ends. The CDR3 spans 16 residues. In DNA, the CDR3 is TGTGCCAGCAGCCCCTTAGGGGGGAAAGGCACCGGGGAGCTGTTTTTT. It codes for CASSPLGGKGTGELFF.

The chain has TRBV9 and TRBJ1-2; D not resolved. The germline V gene encodes CDR1 SGDLS and CDR2 YYNGEE. CDR3 length: 14 amino acids. V dropped 3 bases and J dropped 5 bases, with 14 bases sitting between them. The CDR3 DNA follows: TGTGCCAGCAGCGAAGGTTTGACCCCGTATGGCTACACCTTC. Translation: CASSEGLTPYGYTF.

The chain recombines TRBV28 with TRBJ2-7, with TRBD2 matching over 8 bases. The CDR3 length is 13 residues. With V trimmed by 6 bases and J by 3 bases, 4 bases remained unmatched. CDR1 and CDR2 from the germline V gene are MDHEN and SYDVKM. The CDR3 region has the DNA TGTGCCAGCAGCGTAGCGGGAAACTACGAGCAGTACTTC. Its translation: CASSVAGNYEQYF.

This clonotype was detected only a few times. The J gene is TRBJ2-7, the V gene TRBV2, with D maybe TRBD1 (6 bases). The germline V and J ends were trimmed by 7 bases and 6 bases, with 13 bases remaining between them. Germline CDR1 is SNHLY and CDR2 is FYNNEI. The CDR3 contains 12 residues. CDR3 DNA sequence: TGTGCCAGCAACCAGGGGATCGGCGAGCAGTACTTC. Translation: CASNQGIGEQYF.

This clonotype appeared a few times. The chain links TRBV12-3 or TRBV12-4 to TRBJ1-2; D is ambiguous. Trimming shortened V by 6 bases and J by 6 bases, and 8 bases separated the two germline ends. The CDR3 has 11 residues. The CDR3 coding sequence is TGTGCCAGCAGCCGAGGCGATGGCTACACCTTC. Amino acid sequence: CASSRGDGYTF.

Only a few counts were recorded for this clonotype. J is TRBJ1-3 and V is TRBV4-3; no reliable D call. V lost 0 bases to trimming and J lost 7 bases, with 7 bases between them. This CDR3 has 13 amino acids. Germline V gene data show CDR1 as LGHNA and CDR2 as YSLEER. CDR3 sequence reads: CASSQEIRNTIYF. The CDR3 nucleotides read TGCGCCAGCAGCCAAGAGATAAGGAACACCATATATTTT.

The table lists this clonotype with a count of one. At one end, the junction sequence differs from germline, possibly due to a read error. The chain employs TRBV7-2 and TRBJ2-3, with 9 positions matching TRBD2. The germline V gene has CDR1 SGHTA and CDR2 FQGNSA. This CDR3 has 15 amino acids. The CDR3 DNA reads TGTGCCAGCAGCTTGTTAGCGGGAGAGACAGTTACGCAGTATTTT. It yields the protein CASSLLAGETVTQYF.

This chain connects TRBV12-3 or TRBV12-4 to TRBJ1-5; D is perhaps TRBD1 (6 bases). V lost 4 bases to trimming and J lost 4 bases, with 14 bases between them. The CDR3 length is 15 residues. The CDR3 loop reads CASSWDIGVNQPQHF. CDR3 DNA sequence: TGTGCCAGCAGTTGGGACATCGGGGTAAATCAGCCCCAGCATTTT.

This clonotype was seen repeatedly, ten times or more. The chain employs TRBV7-2 and TRBJ2-3; D not resolved. The CDR3 length is 15 residues. The germline V gene has CDR1 SGHTA and CDR2 FQGNSA. Trimming pared 1 base from V and 0 bases from J, leaving 8 bases between. CDR3 protein: CASSLGSVSTDTQYF. CDR3 in DNA: TGTGCCAGCAGCTTAGGCTCTGTAAGCACAGATACGCAGTATTTT.

A few counts support this clonotype. The chain links TRBV4-2 to TRBJ1-2; no firm D call. The CDR3 has 13 amino acids. Between the trimmed V and J ends, which lost 0 bases and 7 bases, there was a span of 9 bases. Per germline, CDR1 LGHNA and CDR2 YNFKEQ. CDR3 DNA sequence: TGTGCCAGCAGCCAAGAAGGGCAGCTTGGCTACACCTTC. Residues: CASSQEGQLGYTF.

The chain combines TRBV15 with TRBJ2-5; 12 bases match TRBD2. CDR3 length: 16 amino acids. Germline lookup yields CDR1 LNHNV and CDR2 YYDKDF (reference sequence). V was clipped by 5 bases and J by 5 bases; unmatched bases: 9. CDR3 sequence (DNA): TGTGCCACCAGCCGACCGACTAGCGGGAGTGGGGAGACCCAGTACTTC. It yields the protein CATSRPTSGSGETQYF.

This clonotype has just a few counts. The chain employs TRBV12-5 and TRBJ2-3; the match to TRBD2 covers 7 bases. The CDR3 consists of 13 residues. The V and J ends lost 5 bases and 4 bases, in that order; junction bases with no gene match: 3. Germline V gives CDR1 LGHNT, CDR2 FRNRAP. CDR3 region: CASGPSGADTQYF. DNA of the CDR3: TGTGCTAGTGGTCCGAGCGGGGCAGATACGCAGTATTTT.

This clonotype has just a few counts. V and J are TRBV7-6 and TRBJ2-7, with 8 bases that match TRBD1. Unmatched junction bases numbered 4, after V lost 3 bases and J lost 6 bases. Germline CDR1 SGHVS, CDR2 FNYEAQ. The CDR3 is 13 amino acids. The CDR3 bases are TGTGCCAGCAGCTTCGTCAGGGGGCCCGAGCAGTACTTC. Its protein is CASSFVRGPEQYF. The full variable domain, completed using reference TRBV7-6 and TRBJ2-7, is GAGVSQSPRYKVTKRGQDVALRCDPISGHVSLYWYRQALGQGPEFLTYFNYEAQQDKSGLPNDRFSAERPEGSISTLTIQRTEQRDSAMYRCASSFVRGPEQYFGPGTRLTVT.

There are a few counts of this clonotype. The chain combines TRBV30 with TRBJ2-1; D gene unclear. The CDR3 extends over 11 amino acids. V lost 2 bases and J lost 12, with 11 bases in between. CDR1 is GTSNPN and CDR2 is SVGIG in the germline V gene (reference sequence). The CDR3 DNA is TGTGCCTGGAGTCACGGGCATCGGCAGTTCTTC. It yields the protein CAWSHGHRQFF. Combining the CDR3 with reference TRBV30 and TRBJ2-1 gives the whole variable domain SQTIHQWPATLVQPVGSPLSLECTVEGTSNPNLYWYRQAAGRGLQLLFYSVGIGQISSEVPQNLSASRPQDRQFILSSKKLLLSDSGFYLCAWSHGHRQFFGPGTRLTVL.

This clonotype was counted only a few times. The rearrangement joins TRBV28 to TRBJ1-5; D call uncertain. The V end was cut by 2 bases, the J end by 6 bases, with 8 bases between. From germline, CDR1 is MDHEN and CDR2 SYDVKM. The CDR3 extends over 13 amino acids. The CDR3 spells CASSLPTGQPQHF. As DNA, the CDR3 is TGTGCCAGCAGTTTACCGACCGGTCAGCCCCAGCATTTT.

This clonotype appeared a few times. This sequence joins TRBV6-8 and TRBJ1-2, with D unresolved. Germline CDR1 MNHGY, CDR2 SAAAGT. V lost 11 bases and J lost 4, with 11 bases in between. The CDR3 is made up of 11 amino acids. This CDR3 is CAVGYIYGYTF. CDR3 in DNA: TGTGCCGTGGGGTATATCTATGGCTACACCTTC.

This clonotype has more than one count but fewer than ten. V usage is TRBV5-1 and J usage is TRBJ2-6; D call uncertain. CDR3 length: 14 residues. V gave up 6 bases and J gave up 2 bases, with 9 bases separating them. The V gene's germline CDR1 is SGHRS and CDR2 YFSETQ. This chain's CDR3 is CASNWAAGANVLTF. Written as DNA, the CDR3 is TGCGCCAGCAACTGGGCAGCTGGGGCCAACGTCCTGACTTTC.

The chain is built from TRBV7-2 and TRBJ1-2, with 11 bases lining up with TRBD1. The germline gives CDR1 SGHTA, CDR2 FQGNSA. This CDR3 is 16 amino acids long. The V and J ends lost 1 base and 3 bases, in that order; junction bases with no gene match: 4. This CDR3 is CASSLVGTGGDYGYTF. The CDR3 DNA is TGTGCCAGCAGCTTAGTTGGGACAGGGGGAGACTATGGCTACACCTTC. Full variable domain (outside the CDR3, taken from reference TRBV7-2 and TRBJ1-2): GAGVSQSPSNKVTEKGKDVELRCDPISGHTALYWYRQSLGQGLEFLIYFQGNSAPDKSGLPSDRFSAERTGGSVSTLTIQRTQQEDSAVYLCASSLVGTGGDYGYTFGSGTRLTVV.

In this sample, this clonotype turned up many times. J is TRBJ1-5 and V is TRBV19, with D hard to call. Germline values: CDR1 LNHDA, CDR2 SQIVND (reference sequence). Between the trimmed V and J ends, which lost 7 bases and 2 bases, there was a span of 9 bases. This CDR3 has 13 amino acids. The CDR3 protein is CASMEGGNQPQHF. CDR3 in DNA: TGTGCCAGTATGGAGGGAGGCAATCAGCCCCAGCATTTT. Using reference TRBV19 and TRBJ1-5 for the parts outside the CDR3, the full variable domain is DGGITQSPKYLFRKEGQNVTLSCEQNLNHDAMYWYRQDPGQGLRLIYYSQIVNDFQKGDIAEGYSVSREKKESFPLTVTSAQKNPTAFYLCASMEGGNQPQHFGDGTRLSIL.

V is TRBV28 and J is TRBJ1-2, with TRBD1 as a possible D gene (5 bases). Germline lookup yields CDR1 MDHEN and CDR2 SYDVKM. Between the trimmed V and J ends, which lost 4 bases and 6 bases, there was a span of 30 bases. The CDR3 spans 19 residues. CDR3 coding DNA: TGTGCCAGCAGTTCTTTCGCCGGAATGGGCCCCACCGGGGGAGATGGCTACACCTTC. This codes for CASSSFAGMGPTGGDGYTF.

This clonotype was counted between two and nine times. V is TRBV4-1 and J is TRBJ2-7; 11 nucleotides line up with TRBD2. Trimming removed 4 bases from V and 1 base from J; junction bases left unmatched: 6. Germline-derived CDR1 and CDR2 are MGHRA and YSYEKL. The CDR3 runs 16 residues. The CDR3 bases are TGCGCCAGCAGCCCCGGACTAGCGGGCATATCCTACGAGCAGTACTTC. Protein product: CASSPGLAGISYEQYF.

In its sample, this clonotype was seen a few times. The CDR3 DNA follows: TGTGCCAGCAGTCCTAGTGGGGGTGGCTACACCTTC. Residues: CASSPSGGGYTF. The chain couples TRBV12-3 or TRBV12-4 to TRBJ1-2; D may be TRBD1 (5 bases). CDR3 size: 12 residues. V dropped 5 bases and J dropped 7 bases, with 11 bases sitting between them.

The chain joins TRBV15 to TRBJ2-7; 9 bases agree with TRBD2. This CDR3 region has 16 residues. Germline V CDR1 and CDR2: LNHNV, YYDKDF (reference sequence). V lost 5 bases to trimming and J lost 2 bases; unmatched junction nucleotides: 10. In DNA, the CDR3 is TGTGCCACCAGCCCTCGGGGGGTAGCGGGGGCCTACGAGCAGTACTTC. Residues: CATSPRGVAGAYEQYF.